This entry features one T cell receptor beta chain sequence. Its binding antigen is unknown. Base qualities are not at hand, and no much larger clone is one base apart. The data stem from a study of shared clonotypes between healthy human individuals (dated by TCRdb to 2019 to 2021). With regard to the full study: Three men and a couple of women, aged 18 to 49 years, made up the cohort. For each donor, CD4 naive and CD4 memory were each given three plates, CD8 naive was given two plates, and CD8 memory was given one plate. Per donor, leukapheresis produced somewhere between about 0.94 and 9.5 billion PBMCs. The study deeply sequenced blood TCR repertoires of about 5 healthy adults to estimate repertoire size and the extent of clonotype sharing between individuals. Libraries were prepared and TCR repertoires were sequenced by different laboratories using diverse techniques, in order to increase sequencing depth and limit assay-specific biases. The full study reports these points: Sampling was restricted to blood, and TCR repertoires in tissues likely differ from the TCR repertoires found in blood. Because the study included only a small number of donors, the genetic and exposure-history diversity represented was limited. Naive subsets generally had larger estimated clonotype richness than memory subsets. Around 5% of naive CD4, 3.5% of naive CD8, roughly 2.4% of memory CD4, and around 0.42% of memory CD8 clonotypes were shared across a few donors. Even with the large sequencing depth, rarefaction of the sorted-subset datasets indicated that sequencing was incomplete. Compared with non-shared clonotypes, clonotypes shared by all four sorted-subset donors had higher generation probabilities. Pairwise subsampling led to the expectation that sequencing depth would affect the degree of clonotype sharing among donors.

From the cysteine up to the phenylalanine, the CDR3 has a length of 16 residues. Left in the record is the CDR3 DNA by itself, 48 bases read in frame from the first base. According to the germline V gene, CDR1 reads SGHRS and CDR2 reads YFSETQ. Clipping removes 0 bases from V and 6 bases from J, with 9 as the unmatched junction base count. Using the deep immunoSEQ assay, multiplex PCR amplified TCR CDR3 regions from genomic DNA. Genomic DNA extracted from each cell subset was distributed evenly over all wells of several immunoSEQ 96-well plates, and each plate served as one replicate. Each replicate PCR for sorted subsets received roughly 0.2 ug genomic DNA, equal to about 30,000 T cell genomes. Purified libraries were quantified with a Qubit 3.0 fluorometer, sized on a Bioanalyzer 2100, and re-quantified with the KAPA Library Quantification kit. A separate single-read 150-cycle Illumina NextSeq 550 flow cell was used to sequence each immunoSEQ 96-well plate. In the paper's pipeline: The immunoSEQ output contained only junctional sequences without quality scores, so filtering could not match that applied to full-length reads. To assign V/J genes and CDR3, sequences were annotated using PyIR, a Python wrapper for IgBLAST v1.9, with IMGT germline references. Reads were filtered out if the reads had weak V/J assignments (E-value above 1e-6), no CDR3, stop codons, out-of-frame junctions, or ambiguous translated residues. V3J clonotypes were defined as sequences sharing an identical inferred V gene, J gene, and CDR3 amino acid sequence. To compute the percentage overlap between repertoires, the number of shared unique clonotypes was divided by the size of the smaller repertoire. Repertoire richness was assessed with RTK rarefaction, the Chao1 estimator, and Recon v2.1 estimates of unobserved clonotypes. Generation probabilities for all TCRbeta clonotypes obtained by the gDNA method from a handful of donors were computed using OLGA. Entries here come from immuneACCESS through TCRdb and include only in-frame sequences with V and J called. Some clones fail to appear in such tables; in the studies checked, an unresolved V gene covers under half of the shortfall, and the cause of the remainder is unknown. V, J and clone size reflect that table, while D and trimming were determined from the DNA. The sample has about 2.4 million clones on record, 80% to 95% of them singletons. The ten largest clones capture approximately 0.35% of the sample.

The donors were healthy, HIV-negative adults who had no recently reported acute infections or vaccinations. Every donor was a Caucasian adult living in Nashville, Tennessee, USA. CD4+ T cells were enriched by magnetic negative selection; naive cells were then positively selected on CD45RA, and the negative fraction formed the memory subset. Blood was obtained by leukapheresis, after which PBMCs were separated by Ficoll-Histopaque density gradient centrifugation and cryopreserved in liquid nitrogen vapor phase. Purity and quantity of every magnetically sorted T cell population were checked by analytical flow cytometry. From each sorted fraction, genomic DNA was isolated and quantified by UV absorbance on a Nanodrop 2000c.

The chain uses TRBV5-1 and TRBJ2-1, with 7 central nucleotides matching TRBD2. Sequencing was done on a sample of naive CD4+ T cells from PBMCs. What this sample's cell subset or site label stands for: CD45RA+ positively selected. The sequence derives from a man younger than 35 in good health. Some clones in this sample may be carry-over from other donors' samples. The DNA is TGCGCCAGCAGCTTGGGTATGACGGGAGGACTCAATGAGCAGTTCTTC. Its protein is CASSLGMTGGLNEQFF.